Following are 8 T cell receptor beta chains from one sample sequenced in a study of molecular identifiers for immune sequencing clone quantification. TCRdb analysed the PCR reads with MiXCR anew, one entry per CDR3 protein. The sample consists of about 640,000 distinct CDR3 sequences, just under 20% of them appearing once. The specimen sequenced was naive CD8+ T cells from blood, with Jurkat cell RNA spiked in. The subset was: FACS-sorted CD8+CD4-CCR7+CD45RA+ naive T cells. The receptors were gathered from a human donor in good health. Some libraries in this study had Jurkat cell RNA spiked in.

This clonotype has a handful of counts. The chain has TRBV5-4 and TRBJ2-7; TRBD2 matches at 9 bases. The CDR3 has 17 residues. Losses at the gene ends were 2 bases for V and 2 bases for J; bases not matched to a gene: 11. Per the germline V gene, CDR1 is SGHNT and CDR2 is YYREEE (reference sequence). The CDR3 loop is CASSFAPLAGNTYEQYF. CDR3 sequence (DNA): TGTGCCAGCAGCTTCGCACCTCTAGCGGGGAACACCTACGAGCAGTACTTC.

This clonotype has ten or more counts. This chain links TRBV19 with TRBJ2-7; TRBD2 aligns across 14 bases. The J segment lost 2 bases and the V segment lost 3 bases, leaving 0 bases of the junction unmatched. The CDR3 contains 15 residues. The germline CDR1 and CDR2 sequences are LNHDA and SQIVND (reference sequence). The chain's CDR3 is CASSMTSGGAYEQYF. The CDR3 DNA follows: TGTGCCAGTAGTATGACTAGCGGGGGGGCCTACGAGCAGTACTTC.

As to this clonotype: A much more abundant neighbour one base away suggests this may be a read error. CDR3 loop: CSARDLADLDWTQYF. In nucleotides, the CDR3 is TGCAGTGCTAGGGATCTAGCGGACTTGGATTGGACGCAGTATTTT. The chain has TRBV20-1 and TRBJ2-3, with 7 bases matching TRBD2. V lost 3 bases and J lost 9; bases outside the gene matches: 15. The germline V gene has CDR1 DFQATT and CDR2 SNEGSKA (reference sequence). This CDR3 has 15 amino acids.

This clonotype appeared many times. The V and J genes are TRBV23-1 and TRBJ1-5; the match to TRBD1 covers 9 bases. TRBV23-1 qualifies as an ORF whose function is uncertain. The CDR3 spans 16 residues. V was pared by 5 bases and J by 0 bases, with 5 bases of the junction left unmatched. This CDR3 reads CASSSRQGVSNQPQHF. The CDR3 bases are TGCGCCAGCAGTTCCCGACAGGGGGTTAGCAATCAGCCCCAGCATTTT.

Many counts were recorded for this clonotype. This chain links TRBV14 with TRBJ1-1; D is unclear. The CDR3 is made up of 14 amino acids. The germline CDR1 and CDR2 sequences are SGHDN and FVKESK. V lost 2 bases and J 3 bases, leaving 10 bases between the germline ends. CDR3 nucleotide sequence: TGTGCCAGCAGCCAATCCGGACTTGACACTGAAGCTTTCTTT. Translating gives CASSQSGLDTEAFF.

This clonotype was picked up many times. V usage is TRBV18 and J usage is TRBJ2-1, with 8 bases that match TRBD1. The CDR3 extends over 14 amino acids. The V gene's germline CDR1 is KGHSH and CDR2 LQKENI. Trimming took 2 bases from V and 5 from J; bases not matched to a gene: 2. The CDR3 loop reads CASSPDRGHNEQFF. The CDR3 bases are TGTGCCAGCTCACCAGACAGGGGTCACAATGAGCAGTTCTTC.

In this sample, this clonotype turned up many times. J is TRBJ1-1 and V is TRBV5-1; D call uncertain. V lost 1 base to trimming and J lost 1 base, with 11 bases between them. Germline values: CDR1 SGHRS, CDR2 YFSETQ. The CDR3 length is 15 residues. The chain's CDR3 is CASSLSRWWNTEAFF. CDR3 nucleotide sequence: TGCGCCAGCAGCTTGAGCAGGTGGTGGAACACTGAAGCTTTCTTT. The full variable domain, completed using reference TRBV5-1 and TRBJ1-1, is KAGVTQTPRYLIKTRGQQVTLSCSPISGHRSVSWYQQTPGQGLQFLFEYFSETQRNKGNFPGRFSGRQFSNSRSEMNVSTLELGDSALYLCASSLSRWWNTEAFFGQGTRLTVV.

This clonotype showed up many times. The genes are TRBV4-3 and TRBJ2-7, with TRBD2 matching 10 bases. The CDR3 has 14 residues. CDR1 LGHNA and CDR2 YSLEER come from the germline V gene. V shed 3 bases, J shed 7 bases, and the junction held 6 bases outside the gene matches. CDR3 nucleotide sequence: TGCGCCAGCAGCCAGGTAGCGGGGGGTCTTGAGCAGTACTTC. Protein sequence: CASSQVAGGLEQYF.